The clone carrying this TCR beta chain showed up just a few times. This sample is drawn from a study of cytomegalovirus exposure and HLA in healthy donors. The primer mix had 60 Vbeta and 13 Jbeta primers. Using immunoSEQ multiplex PCR, the repertoire was profiled, and TCRdb retains in-frame clones only, with some absent. Seen here are over 150,000 clones, around 80% observed once, and the top ten hold roughly 3.6%. V lost 3 bases and J lost 2; bases outside the gene matches: 5. The V gene's germline CDR1 is SGHVS and CDR2 FQNEAQ. CDR3 size: 16 residues. This TCR was recovered from an older woman in good health and CMV-seropositive. This chain links TRBV7-8 with TRBJ2-1; 9 bases fit TRBD2. The sequencing sample was made of PBMCs. DNA for the CDR3: TGTGCCAGCAGCTTCTGGACTAGCGATGCCTACAATGAGCAGTTCTTC. Amino acids: CASSFWTSDAYNEQFF.